The sequence of this T cell receptor beta chain was determined in a study of T cell repertoires in cytomegalovirus infection. Germline CDR1 is SGHTA and CDR2 is FQGNSA. V shed 5 bases and J shed 1 base, with 8 bases lying between them. The CDR3 spans 13 residues. This clonotype was detected only a few times. The antigen is undetermined. From the reads, TCRdb called clonotypes with MiXCR, one entry per CDR3 protein. The sample holds roughly 500,000 distinct CDR3 sequences, around 30% seen once. Sequencing used cultured PBMCs, obtained from culture after CMV antigen stimulation. The chain carries TRBV7-2 and TRBJ2-5; D call uncertain. The receptor was isolated from a human donor in good health (CMV status not recorded). Some clones in this sample may be carry-over from other donors' samples. The CDR3: CASSPVGQETQYF. In nucleotides, the CDR3 is TGTGCCAGCAGCCCTGTGGGCCAAGAGACCCAGTACTTC.